These 14 T cell receptor beta chains came from one sample sequenced in a study of cytomegalovirus exposure and HLA in healthy donors. With 60 Vbeta and 13 Jbeta primers, the PCR was carried out. Sequencing used immunoSEQ multiplex PCR; TCRdb keeps in-frame clones, though not all of them. The sample shows 150,000 to 200,000 clones, 65% to 70% of them seen only once. The sequenced sample consisted of PBMCs. These receptors originate from a young woman in good health and CMV-seropositive.

This clone was seen more than once but under ten times. The gene calls are TRBV29-1 and TRBJ2-7; D may be TRBD1 (6 bases). The CDR3 has 13 residues. The germline gives CDR1 SQVTM, CDR2 ANQGSEA. Deletions cut 8 bases from V and 1 base from J, with 15 bases between. The CDR3 reads CSLHPGQSYEQYF. The CDR3 region has the DNA TGCAGCCTCCATCCAGGACAGTCCTACGAGCAGTACTTC.

This chain connects TRBV18 to TRBJ1-2; 9 bases match TRBD1. V gave up 3 bases and J gave up 0 bases; unmatched junction bases: 17. Per germline, CDR1 KGHSH and CDR2 LQKENI. This CDR3 has 20 residues. CDR3 sequence reads: CASSPLGQGPKIGANYGYTF. The CDR3 nucleotides are TGTGCCAGCTCACCGTTGGGACAGGGACCAAAAATTGGGGCTAACTATGGCTACACCTTC.

This sequence joins TRBV19 and TRBJ1-1; 9 nucleotides align to TRBD1. This CDR3 region has 14 residues. Per the germline V gene, CDR1 is LNHDA and CDR2 is SQIVND (reference sequence). V was pared by 5 bases and J by 3 bases, with 4 bases of the junction left unmatched. CDR3 in DNA: TGTGCCAGTAGTGCCGGACAGGGGTACACTGAAGCTTTCTTT. Translating it yields CASSAGQGYTEAFF.

The chain employs TRBV28 and TRBJ2-7; 7 bases line up with TRBD2. This CDR3 contains 13 residues. Germline V CDR1 and CDR2: MDHEN, SYDVKM. The CDR3 DNA is TGTGCGTCCCAGAGCGGGGCCCCCTTCGAGCAGTACTTC. Translation gives CASQSGAPFEQYF.

The chain employs TRBV5-1 and TRBJ2-1, with 9 bases identical to TRBD1. Germline V lookup: CDR1 SGHRS, CDR2 YFSETQ. The CDR3 length is 15 residues. With 5 bases clipped from V and 7 bases from J, the junction kept 10 bases outside the gene matches. This CDR3 reads CASSPWTGVGNEQFF. CDR3 DNA sequence: TGCGCCAGCAGTCCATGGACAGGGGTTGGGAATGAGCAGTTCTTC.

The chain is built from TRBV6-8 and TRBJ1-1; no clear D. Germline V gene data show CDR1 as MNHGY and CDR2 as SAAAGT. The CDR3 runs 11 residues. The ends were cut back, 10 bases at V and 4 bases at J, with 10 bases in the middle. The CDR3 DNA reads TGTGCCACCCTGCGGGGCACTGAAGCTTTCTTT. Protein sequence: CATLRGTEAFF.

The chain uses TRBV6-5 and TRBJ1-2, with D uncertain. V was clipped by 8 bases and J by 5 bases, with 15 bases between them. The germline V gene encodes CDR1 MNHEY and CDR2 SVGAGI. The CDR3 contains 13 residues. The CDR3 reads CASRPVSWYGYTF. Here the CDR3 DNA reads TGTGCCAGCCGCCCCGTGAGTTGGTATGGCTACACCTTC.

This clone has just a few counts. The CDR3, as DNA: TGTGCCACCAGCACCCAATCCGGGACAGGGGGTTCGTCCTACGAGCAGTACTTC. Protein sequence: CATSTQSGTGGSSYEQYF. This sequence joins TRBV15 and TRBJ2-7; 11 bases are shared with TRBD1. The CDR3 contains 18 residues. V gave up 4 bases and J gave up 1 base; unmatched junction bases: 12. Looked up from germline, CDR1 is LNHNV and CDR2 is YYDKDF (reference sequence).

This chain joins TRBV28 and TRBJ2-7; no reliable D call. V shed 5 bases and J shed 2 bases, with 16 bases lying between them. Germline V CDR1 and CDR2: MDHEN, SYDVKM. This CDR3 has 15 residues. CDR3 DNA sequence: TGTGCCAGCAGTCTAGATCCCATCCTGACCTACGAGCAGTACTTC. Its protein is CASSLDPILTYEQYF.

The chain is built from TRBV6-1 and TRBJ1-5; TRBD1 aligns across 7 bases. With 0 bases clipped from V and 2 bases from J, the junction kept 4 bases outside the gene matches. The CDR3 extends over 16 amino acids. Per germline, CDR1 MNHNS and CDR2 SASEGT. Here the CDR3 DNA reads TGTGCCAGCAGTGAAGCGCCAGGGGGACGCAATCAGCCCCAGCATTTT. It yields the protein CASSEAPGGRNQPQHF.

This sequence joins TRBV4-1 and TRBJ1-4, with D maybe TRBD1 (5 bases). Trimming took off 1 base at V and 0 bases at J, with 18 bases between the two ends. The CDR3 consists of 19 residues. Germline V gene lookup returns CDR1 MGHRA and CDR2 YSYEKL. CDR3 in DNA: TGCGCCAGCAGCCAAGTGAGACAGTCCCCCGTTGCAACTAATGAAAAACTGTTTTTT. Translation gives CASSQVRQSPVATNEKLFF.

This clone was observed a handful of times. The chain employs TRBV19 and TRBJ1-2; perhaps TRBD1 as D (6 bases). This CDR3 comprises 16 residues. Germline V gene data show CDR1 as LNHDA and CDR2 as SQIVND (reference sequence). Between the trimmed V and J ends, which lost 3 bases and 4 bases, there was a span of 18 bases. The CDR3 reads CASSITPSTGPYGYTF. In DNA form, the CDR3 reads TGTGCCAGTAGTATCACCCCTTCTACAGGGCCCTATGGCTACACCTTC.

The genes are TRBV4-3 and TRBJ2-1, with 8 bases lining up with TRBD2. With V trimmed by 3 bases and J by 4 bases, 5 bases remained unmatched. The germline V gene has CDR1 LGHNA and CDR2 YSLEER. The CDR3 extends over 15 amino acids. CDR3 DNA: TGCGCCAGCAGCCAGGTAGCGGGGCTTTACAATGAGCAGTTCTTC. Amino acid sequence: CASSQVAGLYNEQFF.

This rearrangement joins TRBV7-3 to TRBJ2-2; TRBD2 is a possible D gene (6 bases). This CDR3 region has 14 residues. The germline gives CDR1 SGHTA, CDR2 FQGTGA. V dropped 5 bases and J dropped 5 bases, with 12 bases sitting between them. This chain's CDR3 is CASSPGGPTGELFF. DNA for the CDR3: TGTGCCAGCAGCCCCGGGGGACCGACCGGGGAGCTGTTTTTT.